This is a list of T cell receptor beta chains from one sample in a study of response to subunit inactivated influenza vaccine. TCRdb analysed the RT-PCR reads with MiXCR anew, one entry per CDR3 protein. The data show approximately 230,000 distinct CDR3 sequences, with more than 10% seen just once and about 7.8% held by the top ten. The sample here was non-naive T cells sorted from PBMCs, taken 14 days before vaccination. Source of these receptors: a man aged 50-59 years who received an inactivated influenza vaccine. CDR3s include the opening cysteine and the closing phenylalanine or tryptophan. D genes are given only for firm matches. The size of a clone is reported for some rows only, either as once, few or many, or as a class for expanded clones.

medium-sized	TRBV28	NA	TRBJ2-1	CASSYGRSFYNEQFF	TGTGCCAGCAGTTACGGGAGAAGCTTTTACAATGAGCAGTTCTTC
NA	TRBV29-1	NA	TRBJ2-5	CSVDRDQETQYF	TGCAGCGTTGACAGGGATCAAGAGACCCAGTACTTC
NA	TRBV7-6	TRBD1	TRBJ2-5	CASSLRQGKETQYF	TGTGCCAGCAGCTTAAGACAGGGGAAAGAGACCCAGTACTTC
few	TRBV11-2	TRBD2	TRBJ2-7	CASSVTSGGRYEQYF	TGTGCCAGCAGCGTTACTAGCGGGGGAAGGTACGAGCAGTACTTC
few	TRBV3-1	TRBD1	TRBJ1-2	CASRPTGSYGYTF	TGTGCCAGCAGGCCGACAGGGAGCTATGGCTACACCTTC
NA	TRBV4-3	TRBD2	TRBJ2-3	CASSQWAGRGGPVGTDTQYF	TGCGCCAGCAGCCAATGGGCGGGACGGGGGGGCCCAGTCGGCACAGATACGCAGTATTTT
many	TRBV2	TRBD1	TRBJ2-1	CASSVIQRQGTYNEQFF	TGTGCCAGCAGTGTAATTCAGAGACAGGGAACCTACAATGAGCAGTTCTTC
few	TRBV20-1	NA	TRBJ2-7	CSAREVGSANEQYF	TGCAGTGCTAGAGAGGTCGGGAGCGCTAACGAGCAGTACTTC
many	TRBV5-1	NA	TRBJ1-4	CASSLALSGNEKLFF	TGCGCCAGCAGCTTGGCCCTTTCTGGGAATGAAAAACTGTTTTTT
few	TRBV24-1	NA	TRBJ2-3	CATSSRRGGTDTQYF	TGTGCCACCAGTTCTCGTAGGGGCGGCACAGATACGCAGTATTTT
few	TRBV2	NA	TRBJ2-1	CASSRVGALSYNEQFF	TGTGCCAGCAGCCGGGTCGGCGCCCTATCCTACAATGAGCAGTTCTTC
few	TRBV27	TRBD2	TRBJ2-3	CATQTSGSDTQYF	TGTGCCACCCAGACTAGCGGGAGTGATACGCAGTATTTT
NA	TRBV4-3	TRBD2	TRBJ2-1	CASSQEGLAGSYNEQFF	TGCGCCAGCAGCCAAGAGGGACTAGCAGGCTCCTACAATGAGCAGTTCTTC
NA	TRBV28	NA	TRBJ2-1	CASSPHRGSYNEQFF	TGTGCCAGCAGCCCACACCGGGGCTCCTACAATGAGCAGTTCTTC
few	TRBV9	NA	TRBJ1-1	CASSIGLVNTEAFF	TGTGCCAGCAGCATCGGACTCGTGAACACTGAAGCTTTCTTT
many	TRBV15	NA	TRBJ2-1	CATSRRDLVWGGNEQFF	TGTGCCACCAGCAGACGGGACCTAGTTTGGGGAGGCAATGAGCAGTTCTTC
many	TRBV5-5	NA	TRBJ2-5	CASSLSLQETQYF	TGTGCCAGCAGTTTATCCCTCCAAGAGACCCAGTACTTC
many	TRBV7-8	NA	TRBJ2-1	CASSSSVSNEQFF	TGTGCCAGCAGCTCAAGTGTCTCCAATGAGCAGTTCTTC
few	TRBV4-1	NA	TRBJ2-2	CASSGEQGKGYTGELFF	TGCGCCAGCAGCGGGGAGCAGGGAAAGGGATACACCGGGGAGCTGTTTTTT
NA	TRBV11-1	NA	TRBJ2-3	CASSSRRALTPLRTSTQYF	TGTGCCAGCAGCTCACGCCGGGCGCTCACGCCCCTGCGAACCAGTACGCAGTATTTT
many	TRBV4-1	TRBD2	TRBJ2-7	CASSQGLAGPYEQYF	TGCGCCAGCAGCCAGGGACTAGCGGGGCCCTACGAGCAGTACTTC
few	TRBV18	TRBD1	TRBJ2-7	CASSPSRGQGAYEQYF	TGTGCCAGCTCACCCTCGAGGGGACAGGGGGCCTACGAGCAGTACTTC
NA	TRBV24-1	TRBD1	TRBJ2-5	CATSKTGGKETQYF	TGTGCCACCAGTAAGACAGGGGGGAAAGAGACCCAGTACTTC
NA	TRBV4-3	NA	TRBJ1-2	CASSQSKGMGGYTF	TGCGCCAGCAGCCAATCGAAAGGGATGGGGGGCTACACCTTC
few	TRBV5-1	NA	TRBJ1-1	CASSLDGTNTEAFF	TGCGCCAGCAGCTTGGACGGTACTAACACTGAAGCTTTCTTT
many	TRBV9	TRBD2	TRBJ2-1	CASSVGGLAVYNEQFF	TGTGCCAGCAGCGTAGGGGGACTAGCGGTCTACAATGAGCAGTTCTTC
many	TRBV15	NA	TRBJ2-1	CATSRGGTTYLNEQFF	TGTGCCACCAGCAGAGGGGGGACGACTTATCTCAATGAGCAGTTCTTC
NA	TRBV7-9	NA	TRBJ2-1	CASSRDPHNEQFF	TGTGCCAGCAGCCGAGACCCCCACAATGAGCAGTTCTTC
NA	TRBV7-9	NA	TRBJ2-7	CASSLRSVPGYEQYF	TGTGCCAGCAGCTTAAGGTCGGTGCCAGGGTACGAGCAGTACTTC
many	TRBV7-9	TRBD2	TRBJ2-1	CASSLAGLDNEQFF	TGTGCCAGCAGCTTAGCAGGACTAGACAATGAGCAGTTCTTC
NA	TRBV2	NA	TRBJ2-7	CASSEARYEQYF	TGTGCCAGCAGTGAAGCGAGATACGAGCAGTACTTC
NA	TRBV5-5	NA	TRBJ1-3	CASSVQGTGNTIYF	TGTGCCAGCAGCGTACAGGGAACTGGAAACACCATATATTTT
few	TRBV25-1	NA	TRBJ2-3	CASSGPTDTQYF	TGTGCCAGCAGTGGACCAACAGATACGCAGTATTTT
many	TRBV7-9	TRBD1	TRBJ2-7	CASSPGQPYEQYF	TGTGCCAGCAGTCCGGGACAGCCTTACGAGCAGTACTTC
NA	TRBV12-3/TRBV12-4	NA	TRBJ2-1	CASSLEQRNEQFF	TGTGCCAGCAGTTTAGAGCAGCGCAATGAGCAGTTCTTC
many	TRBV5-1	NA	TRBJ2-1	CASSFQGNEQFF	TGCGCCAGCAGCTTCCAGGGAAATGAGCAGTTCTTC
few	TRBV2	NA	TRBJ1-6	CASRESTGYNSPLHF	TGTGCCAGCAGGGAGTCGACGGGTTATAATTCACCCCTCCACTTT
NA	TRBV5-5	NA	TRBJ1-5	CASSFGGFGNQPQHF	TGTGCCAGCAGCTTCGGGGGTTTTGGCAATCAGCCCCAGCATTTT
NA	TRBV18	NA	TRBJ2-7	CASSPPGYGGPYEQYF	TGTGCCAGCTCACCACCAGGGTACGGGGGCCCCTACGAGCAGTACTTC
NA	TRBV20-1	NA	TRBJ2-7	CSATSPSGRKSSYEQYF	TGCAGTGCTACAAGCCCCTCCGGCCGGAAGAGCTCCTACGAGCAGTACTTC
NA	TRBV7-2	NA	TRBJ2-2	CASSYRDAGELFF	TGTGCCAGCAGCTACAGGGATGCCGGGGAGCTGTTTTTT
few	TRBV5-1	NA	TRBJ1-4	CASSFSGESKKLFF	TGCGCCAGCAGCTTTTCGGGGGAAAGTAAAAAACTGTTTTTT
few	TRBV5-1	NA	TRBJ2-5	CASRSDGETQYF	TGCGCCAGCAGATCGGACGGCGAGACCCAGTACTTC
few	TRBV5-6	TRBD2	TRBJ2-3	CASSFTSGSTDTQYF	TGTGCCAGCAGCTTTACTAGCGGGAGCACAGATACGCAGTATTTT
few	TRBV7-9	TRBD1	TRBJ1-1	CASSSGTGRNTEAFF	TGTGCCAGCAGCTCCGGGACAGGGAGGAACACTGAAGCTTTCTTT
NA	TRBV20-1	NA	TRBJ1-6	CSARDSEIYNSPLHF	TGCAGTGCGAGAGACAGTGAAATCTATAATTCACCCCTCCACTTT
NA	TRBV5-1	NA	TRBJ2-7	CASSPAGDPSYEQYF	TGCGCCAGCAGCCCTGCAGGGGACCCATCCTACGAGCAGTACTTC
few	TRBV20-1	NA	TRBJ1-2	CSARDLEEGSYGYTF	TGCAGTGCTAGAGATCTCGAAGAGGGGAGCTATGGCTACACCTTC
many	TRBV12-3/TRBV12-4	TRBD1	TRBJ2-1	CASSPPGQGIEQFF	TGTGCCAGCAGCCCTCCGGGACAGGGTATTGAGCAGTTCTTC
many	TRBV27	TRBD1	TRBJ1-5	CASSLQGDNQPQHF	TGTGCCAGCAGCCTACAGGGGGACAATCAGCCCCAGCATTTT
many	TRBV6-5	TRBD1	TRBJ2-3	CASSYRGRKDTQYF	TGTGCCAGCAGTTACAGGGGGCGCAAGGATACGCAGTATTTT
many	TRBV9	NA	TRBJ2-4	CASSDQVLSRGNIQYF	TGTGCCAGCAGCGACCAGGTTCTGAGTCGCGGAAACATTCAGTACTTC
many	TRBV7-9	NA	TRBJ2-2	CASNPRDRANTGELFF	TGTGCCAGCAACCCGCGTGATAGGGCGAACACCGGGGAGCTGTTTTTT
few	TRBV24-1	NA	TRBJ2-7	CATSESSYEQYF	TGTGCCACCAGTGAATCTAGCTACGAGCAGTACTTC
few	TRBV5-6	NA	TRBJ2-7	CASSLTPLPSYEQYF	TGTGCCAGCAGCTTGACCCCGCTCCCGTCCTACGAGCAGTACTTC
NA	TRBV29-1	TRBD1	TRBJ1-1	CSVETGQGPTTEAFF	TGCAGCGTTGAAACGGGACAGGGACCTACCACTGAAGCTTTCTTT
few	TRBV11-2	NA	TRBJ1-4	CASSQDYSQGPKLFF	TGTGCCAGCAGCCAGGACTACAGCCAGGGTCCAAAACTGTTTTTT